Below, 23 T cell receptor beta chains from the same sample are listed, as sequenced in a study of cytomegalovirus exposure and HLA in healthy donors. Some clones are missing from TCRdb's copy, which holds only in-frame ones; the method was immunoSEQ multiplex PCR. The data show 120,000 to 150,000 clones, just under 85% seen once. Sequenced sample: PBMCs. The receptors were gathered from a woman aged 25 to 39 in good health and CMV-seronegative.

V usage is TRBV18 and J usage is TRBJ2-7; 9 nucleotides match TRBD1. CDR1 and CDR2 (germline): KGHSH, LQKENI. The CDR3 sequence is 15 residues long. V was clipped by 0 bases and J by 2 bases; unmatched bases: 2. The CDR3, as DNA: TGTGCCAGCTCACCACCGGACAGGGGAACCTACGAGCAGTACTTC. Its translation is CASSPPDRGTYEQYF. Together with reference TRBV18 and TRBJ2-7, the CDR3 gives the full variable domain: NAGVMQNPRHLVRRRGQEARLRCSPMKGHSHVYWYRQLPEEGLKFMVYLQKENIIDESGMPKERFSAEFPKEGPSILRIQQVVRGDSAAYFCASSPPDRGTYEQYFGPGTRLTVT.

This clone came up many times. The chain has TRBV29-1 and TRBJ1-2, with TRBD1 matching over 7 bases. Germline V lookup: CDR1 SQVTM, CDR2 ANQGSEA. The CDR3 is 13 residues long. Trimming at V came to 5 bases and at J to 2 bases, leaving 5 bases not matched to a gene. The CDR3 loop is CSVRTGQNYGYTF. The CDR3 region has the DNA TGCAGCGTTCGGACAGGACAGAACTATGGCTACACCTTC.

This rearrangement joins TRBV2 to TRBJ1-3; a weak D match, TRBD1 (6 bases). V lost 4 bases and J 4 bases, leaving 11 bases between the germline ends. The CDR3 contains 14 residues. Germline CDR1 is SNHLY and CDR2 is FYNNEI. This CDR3 reads CASSARDTGNTIYF. The CDR3 DNA reads as TGTGCCAGCAGTGCCCGGGACACAGGAAACACCATATATTTT.

V is TRBV11-2 and J is TRBJ2-5, with D possibly TRBD2 on 5 matching bases. This CDR3 has 15 residues. CDR1 and CDR2 (germline): SGHAT, FQNNGV. V was trimmed by 5 bases and J by 4 bases, leaving 17 bases between them. CDR3 residues: CASSITTRGIETQYF. CDR3 nucleotides: TGTGCCAGCAGCATTACAACTAGAGGAATAGAGACCCAGTACTTC.

The chain carries TRBV5-4 and TRBJ1-1, with 7 bases fitting TRBD1. This CDR3 has 14 amino acids. V lost 3 bases and J lost 1; bases outside the gene matches: 3. Germline CDR1 SGHNT, CDR2 YYREEE (reference sequence). CDR3 sequence: CASSSRDRNTEAFF. In DNA, the CDR3 is TGTGCCAGCAGCTCCCGGGACAGGAACACTGAAGCTTTCTTT. The variable domain in full, completed from reference TRBV5-4 and TRBJ1-1, reads ETGVTQSPTHLIKTRGQQVTLRCSSQSGHNTVSWYQQALGQGPQFIFQYYREEENGRGNFPPRFSGLQFPNYSSELNVNALELDDSALYLCASSSRDRNTEAFFGQGTRLTVV.

CDR3 sequence: CASSPQTGRRDTQYF. The CDR3 DNA reads as TGTGCCAGCAGCCCTCAAACAGGTCGCCGGGATACGCAGTATTTT. The chain carries TRBV5-6 and TRBJ2-3; TRBD1 might be the D (5 bases). Germline V lookup: CDR1 SGHDT, CDR2 YYEEEE. V gave up 4 bases and J gave up 6 bases, with 18 bases separating them. CDR3 length: 15 amino acids.

The chain carries TRBV21-1 and TRBJ2-3; the DNA was not compared with TRBD2, the D call given in the table. TRBV21-1 is a pseudogene. The CDR3 is 11 residues long. For the CDR3, the DNA is TGTGCCAGCAGCCCCCGGTGTGGGCAGTATTTT. Its protein is CASSPRCGQYF.

Only a few counts were recorded for this clone. V gene TRBV11-1 combines with J gene TRBJ1-5; possibly TRBD1 for D (5 bases). Germline-derived CDR1 and CDR2 are SGHAT and FQDESV (reference sequence). Trimming removed 4 bases from V and 12 bases from J, with 16 bases in between. The CDR3 sequence is 13 residues long. CDR3 amino acids: CASSYKVGGDQHF. CDR3 nucleotide sequence: TGTGCCAGCAGCTATAAAGTTGGGGGGGACCAGCATTTT.

CDR3 amino acids: CASSLRLAGATYNEQFF. For the CDR3, the DNA is TGCGCCAGCAGCTTGCGACTAGCGGGGGCCACCTACAATGAGCAGTTCTTC. The V call is TRBV5-1, the J call TRBJ2-1, with TRBD2 matching 12 bases. Trimming took 1 base from V and 2 from J; bases not matched to a gene: 4. Germline V lookup: CDR1 SGHRS, CDR2 YFSETQ. CDR3 length: 17 residues.

CDR3 protein: CASSYRDRGPWTQYF. CDR3 DNA sequence: TGTGCCAGCAGTTATAGGGACAGGGGGCCTTGGACCCAGTACTTC. This chain links TRBV6-5 with TRBJ2-5; 12 nucleotides align to TRBD1. Germline V gene data show CDR1 as MNHEY and CDR2 as SVGAGI. Trimming cost V 3 bases and J 7 bases; bases outside gene matches: 6. The CDR3 runs to 15 residues.

The rearrangement uses TRBV11-2 and TRBJ1-4; unclear D gene. Trimming cost V 5 bases and J 3 bases, with 13 bases left between them. This CDR3 is 15 amino acids long. The germline CDR1 and CDR2 sequences are SGHAT and FQNNGV. DNA of the CDR3: TGTGCCAGCAGCCCCAGCACAGTACCTAATGAAAAACTGTTTTTT. It is translated as CASSPSTVPNEKLFF.

The J gene is TRBJ2-7, the V gene TRBV2; D possibly corresponds to TRBD2 (7 bases). V lost 8 bases and J lost 8, with 25 bases in between. The CDR3 totals 15 residues. Germline V gene lookup returns CDR1 SNHLY and CDR2 FYNNEI. The CDR3, as DNA: TGTGCCAGCGGGGATATAGGGGGGGGGTCGTCCCAGCAGTACTTC. Translated: CASGDIGGGSSQQYF.

This chain uses TRBV4-2 with TRBJ2-3; 7 bases map to TRBD1. J was trimmed by 0 bases and V by 5 bases; bases with no gene match: 11. CDR3 length: 17 residues. Germline loops: CDR1 LGHNA, CDR2 YNFKEQ. The CDR3 region has the DNA TGTGCCAGCAGCACCCGAACCGGGACAGAGAGCACAGATACGCAGTATTTT. Residues: CASSTRTGTESTDTQYF.

The table lists this clone with many counts. The genes are TRBV6-5 and TRBJ1-6; no reliable D call. The germline gives CDR1 MNHEY, CDR2 SVGAGI. The CDR3 runs to 15 residues. V dropped 0 bases and J dropped 7 bases, with 10 bases sitting between them. CDR3 nucleotide sequence: TGTGCCAGCAGTTACTCGAATATCGGGAATTCACCCCTCCACTTT. Translated: CASSYSNIGNSPLHF.

This chain joins TRBV5-5 and TRBJ1-2; possibly TRBD1 for D (6 bases). V lost 4 bases and J 6 bases, leaving 16 bases between the germline ends. CDR3 length: 14 amino acids. Germline V gene sequence: CDR1 SGHKS, CDR2 YYEKEE (reference sequence). In nucleotides, the CDR3 is TGTGCCAGCAGCCCAGGGGTGAGAAGGGATGGCTACACCTTC. It is translated as CASSPGVRRDGYTF.

This clone was observed a handful of times. The V call is TRBV7-3, the J call TRBJ2-5; perhaps TRBD2 as D (7 bases). The CDR3 consists of 13 residues. Looked up from germline, CDR1 is SGHTA and CDR2 is FQGTGA. Trimming stripped 5 bases from V and 1 base from J, with 8 bases between. The CDR3 DNA sequence: TGTGCCAGCAGCGGGGGGGCCCAAGAGACCCAGTACTTC. Its protein product is CASSGGAQETQYF.

CDR3 protein: CASSPPGQGFKYF. CDR3 bases: TGTGCCAGCAGTCCACCGGGACAGGGATTTAAGTACTTC. The V and J genes are TRBV6-5 and TRBJ2-7, with 9 bases that match TRBD1. J lost 11 bases, V lost 5 bases, and 10 bases had no gene match. CDR3 length: 13 amino acids. CDR1 is MNHEY, CDR2 SVGAGI, per germline.

The rearrangement links TRBV6-5 to TRBJ2-1, with D maybe TRBD2 (5 bases). Per germline, CDR1 MNHEY and CDR2 SVGAGI. This CDR3 contains 13 residues. The ends were cut back, 2 bases at V and 8 bases at J, with 10 bases in the middle. CDR3 sequence: CASSYGSVDEQFF. DNA of the CDR3: TGTGCCAGCAGTTACGGGAGCGTGGATGAGCAGTTCTTC.

The rearrangement uses TRBV7-3 and TRBJ2-7, with TRBD2 matching over 13 bases. V lost 2 bases, J lost 5 bases, and 6 bases stayed unmatched. CDR3 length: 16 amino acids. In germline, CDR1 is SGHTA, CDR2 FQGTGA. The CDR3 is CASSLQGLAGLNEQYF. CDR3 in DNA: TGTGCCAGCAGCTTACAGGGACTAGCGGGGCTAAACGAGCAGTACTTC.

The rearrangement joins TRBV7-9 to TRBJ1-1; D possibly corresponds to TRBD1 (5 bases). The CDR3 is made up of 14 amino acids. Trimming stripped 5 bases from V and 6 bases from J, with 16 bases between. Germline values: CDR1 SEHNR, CDR2 FQNEAQ (reference sequence). The CDR3: CASSPNGGIPEAFF. In nucleotides, the CDR3 is TGTGCCAGCAGCCCCAACGGGGGGATCCCTGAAGCTTTCTTT. Full variable domain (outside the CDR3, taken from reference TRBV7-9 and TRBJ1-1): DTGVSQNPRHKITKRGQNVTFRCDPISEHNRLYWYRQTLGQGPEFLTYFQNEAQLEKSRLLSDRFSAERPKGSFSTLEIQRTEQGDSAMYLCASSPNGGIPEAFFGQGTRLTVV.

Only one count was recorded for this clone. The chain uses TRBV19 and TRBJ1-4; no clear D. CDR1 and CDR2 from the germline V gene are LNHDA and SQIVND (reference sequence). V lost 0 bases and J lost 2, with 13 bases in between. This CDR3 comprises 17 residues. CDR3 bases: TGTGCCAGTAGTATAGATCGTGTGGGAGTGACTAATGAAAAACTGTTTTTT. Residues: CASSIDRVGVTNEKLFF.

About this clone itself: Its ends do not fully match the called genes, so a read error is possible. This chain links TRBV20-1 with TRBJ1-2, with D possibly being TRBD1 (5 bases). Germline V CDR1 and CDR2: DFQATT, SNEGSKA (reference sequence). This CDR3 contains 8 residues. The CDR3 region is CSAQGLAF. In nucleotides, the CDR3 is TGCAGTGCGCAGGGACTGGCCTTC.

V and J are TRBV4-1 and TRBJ1-2; D not certain. This CDR3 contains 15 residues. Germline V lookup: CDR1 MGHRA, CDR2 YSYEKL. Trimming removed 0 bases at V and 1 base at J, with 9 bases between. The CDR3: CASSQDYTVNYGYTF. In nucleotides, the CDR3 is TGCGCCAGCAGCCAAGATTATACAGTTAACTATGGCTACACCTTC.